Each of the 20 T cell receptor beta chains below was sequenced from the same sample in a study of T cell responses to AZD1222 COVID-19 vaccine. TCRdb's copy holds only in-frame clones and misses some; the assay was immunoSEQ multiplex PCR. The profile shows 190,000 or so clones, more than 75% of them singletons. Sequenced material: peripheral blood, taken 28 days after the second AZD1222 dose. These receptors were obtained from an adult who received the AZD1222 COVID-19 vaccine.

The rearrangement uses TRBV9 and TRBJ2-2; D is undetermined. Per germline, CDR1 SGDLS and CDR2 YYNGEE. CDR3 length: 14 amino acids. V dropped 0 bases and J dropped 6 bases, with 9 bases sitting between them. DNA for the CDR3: TGTGCCAGCAGCGTAGTCCCAGGCGCCGGGGAGCTGTTTTTT. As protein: CASSVVPGAGELFF. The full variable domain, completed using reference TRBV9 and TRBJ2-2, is DSGVTQTPKHLITATGQRVTLRCSPRSGDLSVYWYQQSLDQGLQFLIQYYNGEERAKGNILERFSAQQFPDLHSELNLSSLELGDSALYFCASSVVPGAGELFFGEGSRLTVL.

CDR3 residues: CASTSGTGRTGELFF. The CDR3 bases are TGTGCCAGCACCTCCGGGACAGGACGAACCGGGGAGCTGTTTTTT. This chain links TRBV7-3 with TRBJ2-2; 8 bases agree with TRBD1. Germline lookup yields CDR1 SGHTA and CDR2 FQGTGA. V was clipped by 7 bases and J by 5 bases; unmatched bases: 9. This CDR3 has 15 residues.

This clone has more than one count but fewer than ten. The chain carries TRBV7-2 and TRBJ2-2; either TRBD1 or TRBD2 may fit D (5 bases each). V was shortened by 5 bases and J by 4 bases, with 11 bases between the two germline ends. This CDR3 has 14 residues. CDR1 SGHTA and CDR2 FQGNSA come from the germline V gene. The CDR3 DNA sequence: TGTGCCAGCAGCGGACAAGAGGGCACCGGGGAGCTGTTTTTT. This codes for CASSGQEGTGELFF.

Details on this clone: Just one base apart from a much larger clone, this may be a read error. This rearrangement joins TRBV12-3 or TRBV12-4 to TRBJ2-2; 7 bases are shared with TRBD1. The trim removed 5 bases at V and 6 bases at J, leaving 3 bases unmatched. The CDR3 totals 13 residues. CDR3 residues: CASSDRDAGELFF. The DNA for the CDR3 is TGTGCCAGCAGTGACAGGGACGCCGGGGAGCTGTTTTTT.

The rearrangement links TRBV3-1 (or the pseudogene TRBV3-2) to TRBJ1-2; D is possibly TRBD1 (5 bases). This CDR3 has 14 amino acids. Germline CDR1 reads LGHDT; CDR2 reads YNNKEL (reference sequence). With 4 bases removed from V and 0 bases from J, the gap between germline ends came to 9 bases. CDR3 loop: CASSPRGSNYGYTF. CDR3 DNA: TGTGCCAGCAGCCCCCGGGGGTCTAACTATGGCTACACCTTC.

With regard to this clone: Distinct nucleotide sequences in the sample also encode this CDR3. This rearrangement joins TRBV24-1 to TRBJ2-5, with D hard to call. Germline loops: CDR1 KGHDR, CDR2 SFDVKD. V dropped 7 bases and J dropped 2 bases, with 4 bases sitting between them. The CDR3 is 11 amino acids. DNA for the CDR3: TGTGCCACCAGCTATCAAGAGACCCAGTACTTC. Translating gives CATSYQETQYF.

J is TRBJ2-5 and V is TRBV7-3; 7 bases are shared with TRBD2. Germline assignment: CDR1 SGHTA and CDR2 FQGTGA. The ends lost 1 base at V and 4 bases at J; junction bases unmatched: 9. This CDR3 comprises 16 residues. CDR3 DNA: TGTGCCAGCAGCTTAATTGCGGGGGAGTCCCGAGAGACCCAGTACTTC. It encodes CASSLIAGESRETQYF. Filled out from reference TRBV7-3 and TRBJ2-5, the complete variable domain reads GAGVSQTPSNKVTEKGKYVELRCDPISGHTALYWYRQSLGQGPEFLIYFQGTGAADDSGLPNDRFFAVRPEGSVSTLKIQRTERGDSAVYLCASSLIAGESRETQYFGPGTRLLVL.

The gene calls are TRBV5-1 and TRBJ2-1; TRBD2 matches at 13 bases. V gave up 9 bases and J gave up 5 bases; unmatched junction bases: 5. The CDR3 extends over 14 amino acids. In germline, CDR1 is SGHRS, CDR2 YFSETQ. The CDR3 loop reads CAKVLAGGNNEQFF. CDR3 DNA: TGCGCCAAGGTACTAGCGGGAGGGAACAATGAGCAGTTCTTC.

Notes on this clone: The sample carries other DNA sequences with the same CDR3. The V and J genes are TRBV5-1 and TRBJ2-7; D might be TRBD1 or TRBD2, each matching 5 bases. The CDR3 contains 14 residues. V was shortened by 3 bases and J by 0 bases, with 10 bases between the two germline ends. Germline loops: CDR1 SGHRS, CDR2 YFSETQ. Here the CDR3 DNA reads TGCGCCAGCAGCTCCCGGGACGGCTCCTACGAGCAGTACTTC. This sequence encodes CASSSRDGSYEQYF.

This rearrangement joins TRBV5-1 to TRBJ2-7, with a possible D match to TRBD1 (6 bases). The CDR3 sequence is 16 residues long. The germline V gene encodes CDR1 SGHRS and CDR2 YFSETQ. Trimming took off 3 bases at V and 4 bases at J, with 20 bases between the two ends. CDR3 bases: TGCGCCAGCAGCTCCGGACAGCCGGCGAGGGTATACGAGCAGTACTTC. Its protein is CASSSGQPARVYEQYF.

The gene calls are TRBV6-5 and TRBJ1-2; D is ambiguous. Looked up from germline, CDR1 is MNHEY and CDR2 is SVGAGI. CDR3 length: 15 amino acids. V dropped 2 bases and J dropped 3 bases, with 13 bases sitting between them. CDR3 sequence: CASSYRGIGDYGYTF. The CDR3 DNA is TGTGCCAGCAGTTACCGTGGCATAGGAGACTATGGCTACACCTTC.

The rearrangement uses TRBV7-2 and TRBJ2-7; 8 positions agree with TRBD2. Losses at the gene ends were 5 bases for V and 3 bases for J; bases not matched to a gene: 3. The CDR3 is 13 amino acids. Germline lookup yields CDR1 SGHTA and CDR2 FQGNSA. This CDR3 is CASSPGTSYEQYF. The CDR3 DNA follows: TGTGCCAGCAGCCCCGGGACTAGCTACGAGCAGTACTTC.

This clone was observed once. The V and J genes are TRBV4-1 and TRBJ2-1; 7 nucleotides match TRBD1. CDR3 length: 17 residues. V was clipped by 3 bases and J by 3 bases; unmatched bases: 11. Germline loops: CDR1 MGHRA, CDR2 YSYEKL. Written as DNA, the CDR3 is TGCGCCAGCAGCCACATCCGACAGGGACGAAGCTACAATGAGCAGTTCTTC. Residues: CASSHIRQGRSYNEQFF.

CDR3 region: CASSLEGRAEETQYF. DNA for the CDR3: TGTGCCAGCAGCCTAGAGGGGAGGGCCGAGGAGACCCAGTACTTC. The rearrangement links TRBV6-5 to TRBJ2-5, with 7 bases aligning to TRBD2. V lost 6 bases to trimming and J lost 5 bases; unmatched junction nucleotides: 12. This CDR3 region has 15 residues. Germline V lookup: CDR1 MNHEY, CDR2 SVGAGI.

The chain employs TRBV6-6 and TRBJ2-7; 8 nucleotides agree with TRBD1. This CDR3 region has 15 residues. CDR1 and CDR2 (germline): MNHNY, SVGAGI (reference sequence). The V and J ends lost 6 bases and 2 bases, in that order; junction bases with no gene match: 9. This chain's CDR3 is CASSQDRERTYEQYF. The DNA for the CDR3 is TGTGCCAGCAGCCAGGACAGGGAGAGAACCTACGAGCAGTACTTC.

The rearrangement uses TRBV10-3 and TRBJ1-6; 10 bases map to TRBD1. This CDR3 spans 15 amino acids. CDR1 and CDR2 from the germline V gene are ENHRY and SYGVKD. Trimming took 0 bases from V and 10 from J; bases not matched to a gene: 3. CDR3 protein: CAISESGQGISPLHF. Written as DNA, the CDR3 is TGTGCCATCAGTGAGTCGGGACAGGGGATATCACCCCTCCACTTT.

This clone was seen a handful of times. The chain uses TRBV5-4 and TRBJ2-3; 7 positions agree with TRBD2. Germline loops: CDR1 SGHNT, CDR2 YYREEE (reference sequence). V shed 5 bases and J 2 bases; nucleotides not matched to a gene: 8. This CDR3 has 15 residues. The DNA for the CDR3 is TGTGCCAGCAGTGTACCTAGCGGAAACACAGATACGCAGTATTTT. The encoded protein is CASSVPSGNTDTQYF.

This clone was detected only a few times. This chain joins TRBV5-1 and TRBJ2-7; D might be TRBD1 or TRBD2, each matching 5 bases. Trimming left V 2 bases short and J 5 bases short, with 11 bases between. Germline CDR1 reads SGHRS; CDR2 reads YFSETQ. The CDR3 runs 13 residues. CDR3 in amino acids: CASSFEGFDEQYF. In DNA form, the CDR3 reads TGCGCCAGCAGCTTTGAGGGGTTTGACGAGCAGTACTTC. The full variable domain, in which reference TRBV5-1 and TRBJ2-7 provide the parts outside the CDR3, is KAGVTQTPRYLIKTRGQQVTLSCSPISGHRSVSWYQQTPGQGLQFLFEYFSETQRNKGNFPGRFSGRQFSNSRSEMNVSTLELGDSALYLCASSFEGFDEQYFGPGTRLTVT.

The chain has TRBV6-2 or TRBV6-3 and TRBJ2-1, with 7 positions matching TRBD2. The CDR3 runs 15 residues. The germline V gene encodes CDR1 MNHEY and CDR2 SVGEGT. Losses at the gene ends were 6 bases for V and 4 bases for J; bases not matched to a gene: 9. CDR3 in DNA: TGTGCCAGCAGCGAAACTAGCGCGAGTTACAATGAGCAGTTCTTC. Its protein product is CASSETSASYNEQFF.

The DNA for the CDR3 is TGTGCCAGCAGCAAAGAAGGGCTATTCAGCGCGTACGAGCAGTACTTC. Protein sequence: CASSKEGLFSAYEQYF. The chain is built from TRBV21-1 and TRBJ2-7. TRBV21-1 is assigned pseudogene status. The CDR3 is 16 residues long.